The 23 T cell receptor beta chains reported below all come from one sample, sequenced in a study of CD8 T cells in Susac syndrome. When the RNA was reverse transcribed, random hexamers were used with an input of roughly 0.45 to 1 ug. TCRdb re-analysed the immunoSEQ multiplex PCR reads in MiXCR, keeping a single row per CDR3 protein. The table lists around 85,000 distinct CDR3 sequences, 85% to 95% of them singletons. Sequences were obtained from CD8+ T cells from PBMCs. The origin of the receptors is a human donor with Susac syndrome.

This chain connects TRBV4-2 to TRBJ2-7, with 9 bases lining up with TRBD1. There are 16 residues in the CDR3. V was pared by 0 bases and J by 1 base, with 4 bases of the junction left unmatched. Germline CDR1 is LGHNA and CDR2 is YNFKEQ. CDR3 coding DNA: TGTGCCAGCAGCCAAGATATTGGGACAGGGTCCTACGAGCAGTACTTC. Protein product: CASSQDIGTGSYEQYF.

This rearrangement joins TRBV5-1 to TRBJ2-7; D might be TRBD1 (5 bases). Germline V lookup: CDR1 SGHRS, CDR2 YFSETQ. Trimming took off 4 bases at V and 4 bases at J, with 12 bases between the two ends. CDR3 length: 13 amino acids. Here the CDR3 DNA reads TGCGCCAGCAGCACCCCAGGGATTTACGAGCAGTACTTC. The encoded protein is CASSTPGIYEQYF.

V gene TRBV9 combines with J gene TRBJ1-2; possibly TRBD1 for D (6 bases). The CDR3 is made up of 14 amino acids. The ends were cut back, 3 bases at V and 6 bases at J, with 15 bases in the middle. Germline lookup yields CDR1 SGDLS and CDR2 YYNGEE. CDR3 region: CASSEYRAGDGYTF. The CDR3 DNA reads TGTGCCAGCAGCGAATACAGGGCTGGGGATGGCTACACCTTC.

The chain uses TRBV20-1 and TRBJ2-3; D not resolved. V was shortened by 6 bases and J by 1 base, with 11 bases between the two germline ends. Germline-derived CDR1 and CDR2 are DFQATT and SNEGSKA (reference sequence). CDR3 length equals 13 residues. CDR3 DNA sequence: TGCAGTGCCACTAACACTGGCACAGATACGCAGTATTTT. Protein sequence: CSATNTGTDTQYF.

V usage is TRBV6-5 and J usage is TRBJ2-6, with D tentatively TRBD1 or TRBD2 (5 bases each). This CDR3 comprises 14 residues. Trimming took off 10 bases at V and 3 bases at J, with 13 bases between the two ends. Germline CDR1 reads MNHEY; CDR2 reads SVGAGI. The CDR3 bases are TGTGCCACCCGGGGCGGGTTTGGGGCCAACGTCCTGACTTTC. Amino acids: CATRGGFGANVLTF.

The chain joins TRBV25-1 to TRBJ2-1; D gene ambiguous. CDR1 and CDR2 (germline): MGHDK, SYGVNS. The CDR3 sequence is 15 residues long. The ends were cut back, 3 bases at V and 0 bases at J, with 9 bases in the middle. The CDR3 region has the DNA TGTGCCAGCAGTGACTGGGGTAGCTCCTACAATGAGCAGTTCTTC. Translation: CASSDWGSSYNEQFF.

This clonotype was seen a single time. The genes are TRBV27 and TRBJ1-1; weak D call: TRBD1 (5 bases). The germline V and J ends were trimmed by 5 bases and 4 bases, with 14 bases remaining between them. Germline V gene sequence: CDR1 MNHEY, CDR2 SMNVEV (reference sequence). There are 14 residues in the CDR3. The CDR3 coding sequence is TGTGCCAGCAGTGTGACAGAAGATGGCACTGAAGCTTTCTTT. As protein: CASSVTEDGTEAFF.

The CDR3 region has the DNA TGTGCCTGGAGGTTATCTTACCCCCCCTATGGCTACACCTTC. Amino acid sequence: CAWRLSYPPYGYTF. J is TRBJ1-2 and V is TRBV30; D unresolved. Trimming cost V 3 bases and J 4 bases, with 15 bases left between them. The CDR3 sequence is 14 residues long. Germline-derived CDR1 and CDR2 are GTSNPN and SVGIG (reference sequence).

The V and J genes are TRBV12-3 or TRBV12-4 and TRBJ2-1; unclear D gene. V gave up 3 bases and J gave up 4 bases, with 4 bases separating them. This CDR3 spans 12 amino acids. DNA of the CDR3: TGTGCCAGCAGTTTTGTATACAATGAGCAGTTCTTC. It yields the protein CASSFVYNEQFF.

This clonotype is a singleton in its sample. The J gene is TRBJ2-6, the V gene TRBV18; 10 bases line up with TRBD1. Trimming took 5 bases from V and 0 from J; bases not matched to a gene: 4. CDR3 size: 17 residues. Germline CDR1 is KGHSH and CDR2 is LQKENI. In nucleotides, the CDR3 is TGTGCCAGCTCAACCGGGACAGGGGACTCTGGGGCCAACGTCCTGACTTTC. This codes for CASSTGTGDSGANVLTF.

The chain joins TRBV19 to TRBJ2-2, with D perhaps TRBD1 (5 bases). Germline-derived CDR1 and CDR2 are LNHDA and SQIVND (reference sequence). The V and J ends lost 4 bases and 1 base respectively, with 7 bases between them. This CDR3 spans 14 amino acids. The CDR3 DNA is TGTGCCAGTAGTACAGGGATGAACACCGGGGAGCTGTTTTTT. This encodes CASSTGMNTGELFF.

The rearrangement uses TRBV29-1 and TRBJ1-1; weak D call: TRBD1 (5 bases). The germline V gene has CDR1 SQVTM and CDR2 ANQGSEA. V was pared by 0 bases and J by 5 bases, with 13 bases between. This CDR3 has 14 amino acids. In DNA, the CDR3 is TGCAGCGTTGAAGATTGGCAGGGAGAGACTGAAGCTTTCTTT. This gives the protein CSVEDWQGETEAFF.

The chain is built from TRBV29-1 and TRBJ1-2; a possible D gene is TRBD1 (5 bases). V lost 0 bases and J lost 8, with 13 bases in between. Per the germline V gene, CDR1 is SQVTM and CDR2 is ANQGSEA. This CDR3 comprises 13 residues. CDR3 protein: CSVEEEGKWGYTF. The CDR3 DNA reads as TGCAGCGTTGAAGAGGAGGGGAAGTGGGGCTACACCTTC.

The V gene is TRBV6-5, the J gene TRBJ2-1; possible D gene TRBD1, 5 bases. Germline values: CDR1 MNHEY, CDR2 SVGAGI. The CDR3 extends over 15 amino acids. V lost 2 bases and J lost 8, with 16 bases in between. The CDR3 nucleotides are TGTGCCAGCAGTTACGGGGCTACTATCGGAGATGAGCAGTTCTTC. This codes for CASSYGATIGDEQFF.

V and J are TRBV7-8 and TRBJ1-2, with unresolved D. Germline assignment: CDR1 SGHVS and CDR2 FQNEAQ. The CDR3 has 13 residues. V shed 0 bases and J shed 6 bases, with 8 bases lying between them. The CDR3 region is CASSLAGNHGYTF. CDR3 DNA sequence: TGTGCCAGCAGCTTAGCGGGGAACCATGGCTACACCTTC.

The V call is TRBV29-1, the J call TRBJ2-3, with 12 bases lining up with TRBD2. V shed 4 bases, J shed 3 bases, and the junction held 5 bases outside the gene matches. This CDR3 is built from 15 residues. Looked up from germline, CDR1 is SQVTM and CDR2 is ANQGSEA. CDR3 region: CSVGRTSGRTDTQYF. CDR3 in DNA: TGCAGCGTTGGACGTACTAGCGGGAGGACAGATACGCAGTATTTT.

V is TRBV3-1 and J is TRBJ1-1; tentative D call: TRBD1 (5 bases). Per germline, CDR1 LGHDT and CDR2 YNNKEL (reference sequence). The germline V and J ends were trimmed by 0 bases and 4 bases, with 12 bases remaining between them. This CDR3 has 15 amino acids. The CDR3 DNA is TGTGCCAGCAGCCAAGATTGGGCAGGGCCCACTGAAGCTTTCTTT. Protein: CASSQDWAGPTEAFF.

This clonotype was detected once. The chain has TRBV5-4 and TRBJ2-3; D might be TRBD2 (6 bases). The CDR3 consists of 16 residues. Trimming shortened V by 5 bases and J by 0 bases, and 16 bases separated the two germline ends. Germline V gives CDR1 SGHNT, CDR2 YYREEE (reference sequence). CDR3 in DNA: TGTGCCAGCAGGACAGTCGGGAGCCTGAGCACAGATACGCAGTATTTT. This encodes CASRTVGSLSTDTQYF.

V usage is TRBV13 and J usage is TRBJ2-3; 12 bases are shared with TRBD2. This CDR3 contains 19 residues. After removal of 0 bases from V and 4 bases from J, the junction contained 11 bases not matched to a gene. Germline CDR1 PRHDT, CDR2 FYEKMQ (reference sequence). CDR3 loop: CASSLGTASGRARADTQYF. CDR3 bases: TGTGCCAGCAGCTTAGGAACCGCTAGCGGGAGGGCCAGGGCAGATACGCAGTATTTT.

The chain links TRBV30 to TRBJ2-1; D is possibly TRBD2 (6 bases). Germline V CDR1 and CDR2: GTSNPN, SVGIG (reference sequence). The CDR3 contains 13 residues. The V gene lost 3 bases and the J gene lost 5 bases, with 11 bases spanning the gap. The CDR3 loop reads CAWRGLANNEQFF. The DNA for the CDR3 is TGTGCCTGGAGAGGGCTAGCGAACAATGAGCAGTTCTTC.

The chain is built from TRBV29-1 and TRBJ1-1; D remains unclear. Trimming removed 0 bases from V and 0 bases from J, with 5 bases in between. CDR1 is SQVTM and CDR2 is ANQGSEA in the germline V gene. This CDR3 comprises 13 residues. The CDR3 region is CSVEDGLNTEAFF. The CDR3 DNA sequence: TGCAGCGTTGAAGACGGGTTGAACACTGAAGCTTTCTTT.

V gene TRBV4-1 combines with J gene TRBJ2-2; TRBD1 matches 9 bases. The CDR3 is 14 residues long. The V segment lost 1 base and the J segment 6 bases; nucleotides outside the gene matches: 0. Germline V lookup: CDR1 MGHRA, CDR2 YSYEKL. CDR3: CASSQGQGAGELFF. Written as DNA, the CDR3 is TGCGCCAGCAGCCAAGGACAGGGGGCCGGGGAGCTGTTTTTT.

The chain has TRBV15 and TRBJ1-5, with D possibly matching TRBD1 (6 bases). The ends were cut back, 5 bases at V and 2 bases at J, with 13 bases in the middle. Germline V gene sequence: CDR1 LNHNV, CDR2 YYDKDF (reference sequence). This CDR3 comprises 15 residues. For the CDR3, the DNA is TGTGCCACCAGCGGAATGGACAGCGGCAATCAGCCCCAGCATTTT. This gives the protein CATSGMDSGNQPQHF.